The T cell receptor (beta chain) described here comes from a study of T-cell reconstitution after alpha-beta-depleted transplantation in children (TCRdb year 2016). Broadly, across the study: The study quantitatively tracked T-cell immune reconstitution after TCRalphabeta/CD19-depleted allogeneic hematopoietic cell transplantation in children using TCR repertoire profiling. The paper as a whole reports these results and caveats: In some patients, high TCRbeta diversity at day 60 was attributed to recipient T cells and intrathymic progenitors that had survived conditioning. Over subsequent months, a decline in hyperexpanded clone frequencies was noted, and after one year, T-cell counts and TCRbeta diversity were mostly ascribed to newly produced T cells. Apparently early alphabetaT-cell count recovery about two months after transplant reportedly relied on only several hundred rapidly expanded clones derived from non-depleted graft cells.

The method behind the library was PCR. Reads for this sample came from an Illumina HiSeq 2500. To normalize quantification of the TCRbeta repertoire, the TCR libraries were built with molecular barcoding that relied on unique molecular identifiers. TCRdb ran its own pipeline on the public reads, namely fastp trimming at Q25 and MiXCR clone calling, and kept in-frame beta chains. Records with the same CDR3 protein are collapsed into one entry carrying the most frequent genes and DNA. Across this sample there are 600,000 to 700,000 distinct CDR3 sequences, with around 13% seen only once. The ten largest clones capture roughly 0.77% of the sample. This clonotype has at least ten counts. The target of this receptor is not known. No much larger clone exists at a distance of one base, and base qualities are not known. The treatment or condition label corresponds to: allogeneic hematopoietic cell transplantation with graft depleted of TCRalphabeta T cells and CD19 B cells. TCRalphabeta/CD19-depleted allogeneic hematopoietic cell grafts were given to the transplant recipients, all of whom were children.

From the germline V gene (reference sequence), CDR1 is DFQATT and CDR2 is SNEGSKA. From V the trimming removes 5 bases and from J it removes 4 bases, while the gene matches leave 3 bases of the junction unaccounted for. Its CDR3 holds 14 amino acids, cysteine through phenylalanine. The DNA shown is the 42-base CDR3, in frame from base 1. This specimen consisted of PBMCs, obtained before TCRalphabeta/CD19-depleted stem cell transplant. The chain uses TRBV20-1 and TRBJ2-1; TRBD2 lines up with 12 middle nucleotides. The receptor was isolated from a girl aged 2 to 9 with congenital amegakaryocytic thrombocytopenia, due to receive a stem cell transplant. The bases read TGCAGTGCTGGGACTAGCGGGCAATACAATGAGCAGTTCTTC. It translates to CSAGTSGQYNEQFF.